This entry is about one T cell receptor beta chain. This entry belongs to a study of blood T cell repertoires in COVID-19. Sequencing was performed with immunoSEQ multiplex PCR; in TCRdb, only in-frame clones are kept and a portion is missing. The sample lists approximately 250,000 clones; approximately 88% were seen once. The TCR originated in a middle-aged woman who had been exposed to COVID-19. Specimen: PBMCs or T cells enriched from blood (not recorded which).

The CDR3 DNA follows: TGTGCCAGCAGCGACCGGGGGGCGGTCATCCCGGAACTGTTTTTT. Translation: CASSDRGAVIPELFF. The chain is built from TRBV7-9 and TRBJ1-4; D possibly corresponds to TRBD1 (6 bases). Germline values: CDR1 SEHNR, CDR2 FQNEAQ (reference sequence). Trimming took 5 bases from V and 12 from J, leaving 22 bases between them. The CDR3 is 15 amino acids.